Listed below are T cell receptor beta chains from one sample, sequenced in a study of T cell responses to AZD1222 COVID-19 vaccine. Assay used: immunoSEQ multiplex PCR; TCRdb lists only in-frame clones, some missing. The sample lists 120,000 or so clones; around nine tenths were seen once. The sequencing used peripheral blood, collected on day 0 of MenACWY control vaccination. The origin of the receptors is an adult in good health. Each CDR3 is given with its conserved first and last residue. The order of the fields is clone size, V gene, CDR3 length, CDR3 protein. Part of the rows lack a size; the others show once, few, many or a class for expanded clones.

-,TRBV20-1,12,CSASGAIYGYTF
-,TRBV11-2,18,CASSLDLLDLARAYEQYF
-,TRBV25-1,12,CASGPRYETQYF
-,TRBV7-2,15,CASSSQGGIAQPQHF
once,TRBV21-1,14,CASSLRESSYEQYF
-,TRBV12-3/TRBV12-4,11,CASIQSGELFF
-,TRBV5-1,17,CASSLSGVGSYNSPLHF
-,TRBV5-1,13,CASSIVGAETQYF
-,TRBV6-4,14,CASSDGHRTDTQYF
once,TRBV4-1,15,CASSQRTSGNYEQYF
-,TRBV7-3,15,CASSLTGLRGETQYF
-,TRBV24-1,15,CATSQSGHKTGELFF
-,TRBV10-3,14,CAISVVQGVYEQYF
-,TRBV6-5,14,CASSFEDGSYEQYF
-,TRBV7-3,21,CASSLTFYVWASGSRDNEQFF
-,TRBV3-1/TRBV3-2,12,CASSHGEGKQYF
-,TRBV6-5,12,CASSPVGQPQHF
-,TRBV9,15,CASSVSSSYNSPLHF
-,TRBV6-6,18,CASSLKPVTSGSTDTQYF
-,TRBV7-2,16,CASSTKQQGRVDTIYF
-,TRBV2,14,CASRGSGKNTEAFF
-,TRBV27,13,CASSLPGADEQFF
-,TRBV5-4,14,CASSLAGSNEKLFF
-,TRBV19,14,CASSIQGANTEAFF
-,TRBV29-1,15,CSVSTGTSVTGELFF
-,TRBV27,16,CASSRSSGISKETQYF
-,TRBV7-9,14,CASSLGQGMDTQYF
-,TRBV5-1,15,CASSVGGTGGETQYF